This is a list of T cell receptor beta chains from one sample in a study of spatial heterogeneity in lung cancer. TCRdb used MiXCR to reprocess the 5' RACE reads, holding one entry per CDR3 protein. In the table there are around 110,000 distinct CDR3 sequences, 12% of which are singletons. Sequencing used PBMCs, obtained at follow-up. The receptors shown here come from a male donor with early-stage non-small cell lung cancer. Each CDR3 is given without its conserved first and last residue. Not all rows give a size; the values are once, few, many and, for expanded clones, a class.

J: TRBJ1-5; V: TRBV27; length: 15; size: .; CDR3: ASRLYAFGGLSQPQH
J: TRBJ2-1; V: TRBV6-1; length: 11; size: few; CDR3: ASSGTGSDEQF
J: TRBJ1-2; V: TRBV10-3; length: 12; size: .; CDR3: AISELTSRYGYT
J: TRBJ1-2; V: TRBV12-3/TRBV12-4; length: 11; size: few; CDR3: ASSFRQGYSYT
J: TRBJ1-1; V: TRBV12-3/TRBV12-4; length: 12; size: many; CDR3: ASRVRDSNTEAF
J: TRBJ2-2; V: TRBV15; length: 15; size: .; CDR3: ATSRAPPGLGTGELF
J: TRBJ1-1; V: TRBV20-1; length: 11; size: .; CDR3: SARYAGGTEAF
J: TRBJ2-5; V: TRBV9; length: 13; size: few; CDR3: ASSALAGFQETQY
J: TRBJ1-6; V: TRBV5-1; length: 15; size: many; CDR3: ASSLGQESSYNSPLH
J: TRBJ2-7; V: TRBV28; length: 11; size: .; CDR3: ASSLRAAYEQY
J: TRBJ1-5; V: TRBV5-4; length: 12; size: many; CDR3: ASSLDRGNQPQH
J: TRBJ2-2; V: TRBV9; length: 12; size: .; CDR3: ASSPAGGTGELF
J: TRBJ2-1; V: TRBV4-2; length: 13; size: many; CDR3: ASSHEQGLINEQF
J: TRBJ2-6; V: TRBV28; length: 14; size: many; CDR3: ASSFVGTSGANVLT
J: TRBJ1-1; V: TRBV29-1; length: 11; size: few; CDR3: SVQDRGNTEAF
J: TRBJ1-2; V: TRBV28; length: 12; size: .; CDR3: ASSQQGLVEGYT
J: TRBJ2-7; V: TRBV12-3/TRBV12-4; length: 10; size: many; CDR3: ASSRQGLEQY
J: TRBJ2-1; V: TRBV29-1; length: 13; size: many; CDR3: SVASPERWLNEQF
J: TRBJ1-2; V: TRBV28; length: 12; size: .; CDR3: ASSESGLGYGYT
J: TRBJ2-7; V: TRBV11-2; length: 13; size: .; CDR3: ASSVGTEIHYEQY
J: TRBJ2-3; V: TRBV5-1; length: 11; size: many; CDR3: ASSPSPSGTQY
J: TRBJ1-4; V: TRBV5-5; length: 13; size: .; CDR3: ASSETGTTNKKLF
J: TRBJ2-2; V: TRBV4-2; length: 12; size: many; CDR3: ASNLKGGAGELF
J: TRBJ2-2; V: TRBV7-2; length: 13; size: few; CDR3: ASRGQGARTGELF
J: TRBJ2-3; V: TRBV6-5; length: 13; size: few; CDR3: ASSFSGGDTDTQY
J: TRBJ2-1; V: TRBV9; length: 11; size: .; CDR3: ASSVGTANEQF
J: TRBJ1-2; V: TRBV29-1; length: 11; size: .; CDR3: SVDGLRDYGYT
J: TRBJ2-3; V: TRBV7-9; length: 12; size: few; CDR3: ASSSGQPTDTQY
J: TRBJ2-4; V: TRBV7-2; length: 14; size: .; CDR3: ASSLVRHRQGSIQY
J: TRBJ1-4; V: TRBV12-3/TRBV12-4; length: 14; size: many; CDR3: ASSLNRGQVAEKLF